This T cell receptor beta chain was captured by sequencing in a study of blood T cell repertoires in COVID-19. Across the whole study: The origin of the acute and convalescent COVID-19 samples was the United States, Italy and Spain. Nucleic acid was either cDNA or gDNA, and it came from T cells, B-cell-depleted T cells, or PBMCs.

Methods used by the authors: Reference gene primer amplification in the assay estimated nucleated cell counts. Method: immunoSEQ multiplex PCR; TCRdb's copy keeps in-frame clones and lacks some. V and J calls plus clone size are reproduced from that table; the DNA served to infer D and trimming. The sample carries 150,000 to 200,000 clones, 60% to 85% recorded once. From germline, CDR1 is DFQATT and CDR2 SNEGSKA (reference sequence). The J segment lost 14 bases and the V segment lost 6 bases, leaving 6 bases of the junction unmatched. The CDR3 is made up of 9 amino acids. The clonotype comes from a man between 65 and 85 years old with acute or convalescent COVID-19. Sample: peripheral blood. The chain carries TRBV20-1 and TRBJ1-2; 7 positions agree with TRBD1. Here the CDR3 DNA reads TGCAGTGCCGAAGACAGGGTAACCTTC. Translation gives CSAEDRVTF.